This T cell receptor (beta chain) was obtained from a study of cytomegalovirus exposure and HLA in healthy donors. Germline V CDR1 and CDR2: SEHNR, FQNEAQ (reference sequence). Unmatched junction bases numbered 6, after V lost 0 bases and J lost 5 bases. CDR3 size: 15 residues. PCR primers comprised 60 Vbeta and 13 Jbeta primers. Sequenced by immunoSEQ multiplex PCR; TCRdb stores in-frame clones only, minus some. There are some 140,000 clones in the sample; around 79% occur only once, and more than 0.95% lies in the top ten. The chain carries TRBV7-9 and TRBJ2-7, with TRBD1 matching over 8 bases. The sequence was obtained from a man aged 18 to 30 in good health and CMV-seronegative. The sample comprised PBMCs. CDR3 coding DNA: TGTGCCAGCAGCTTAGCCCAGGGGGCGATGAACGAGCAGTACTTC. Protein product: CASSLAQGAMNEQYF. The variable domain in full, with the rest retrieved from reference TRBV7-9 and TRBJ2-7, is DTGVSQNPRHKITKRGQNVTFRCDPISEHNRLYWYRQTLGQGPEFLTYFQNEAQLEKSRLLSDRFSAERPKGSFSTLEIQRTEQGDSAMYLCASSLAQGAMNEQYFGPGTRLTVT.